The 8 T cell receptor beta chains listed next were all sequenced from one sample in a study of T-cell reconstitution after alpha-beta-depleted transplantation in children. The library targeted TCRbeta and was prepared with unique molecular identifiers. TCRdb itself ran the PCR reads through MiXCR, one entry per CDR3 protein. This table holds some 490,000 distinct CDR3 sequences, about an eighth found once. This material consisted of PBMCs from the stem cell graft donor, taken from the stem cell graft. All receptors come from a human donor who donated a stem cell graft to a child with combined immunodeficiency.

The chain combines TRBV5-1 with TRBJ1-1; 10 bases agree with TRBD1. This CDR3 is built from 14 residues. Per germline, CDR1 SGHRS and CDR2 YFSETQ. The junction had 7 bases not matched to a gene; V was cut back by 5 bases and J by 6 bases. The CDR3 DNA follows: TGCGCCAGCAGACCGACAGGGGGCTGGGCTGAAGCTTTCTTT. It yields the protein CASRPTGGWAEAFF.

There are many counts of this clonotype. The rearrangement joins TRBV12-3 or TRBV12-4 to TRBJ2-7; D possibly uses TRBD1 or TRBD2 (6 bases each). CDR3 length: 14 residues. Deletions cut 5 bases from V and 3 bases from J, with 14 bases between. DNA for the CDR3: TGTGCCAGCAGTCGCGGGACACTGGACTACGAGCAGTACTTC. Amino acids: CASSRGTLDYEQYF.

There are a few counts of this clonotype. The genes are TRBV29-1 and TRBJ1-2; TRBD1 aligns across 7 bases. V lost 7 bases to trimming and J lost 5 bases; unmatched junction nucleotides: 7. The CDR3 extends over 12 amino acids. Germline CDR1 SQVTM, CDR2 ANQGSEA. As DNA, the CDR3 is TGCAGCGATGGCGAACAGGGGTATGGCTACACCTTC. This gives the protein CSDGEQGYGYTF.

This clonotype was counted at least ten times. The rearrangement links TRBV20-1 to TRBJ2-3, with 8 nucleotides matching TRBD2. Germline CDR1 reads DFQATT; CDR2 reads SNEGSKA (reference sequence). With 3 bases clipped from V and 2 bases from J, the junction kept 7 bases outside the gene matches. This CDR3 has 15 residues. The CDR3 nucleotides are TGCAGTGCTAGCCGCGCAGCGGGGGTCACAGATACGCAGTATTTT. Protein: CSASRAAGVTDTQYF.

The rearrangement joins TRBV20-1 to TRBJ2-5, with 7 nucleotides matching TRBD2. After removal of 3 bases from V and 3 bases from J, the junction contained 1 base not matched to a gene. This CDR3 comprises 12 residues. Per the germline V gene, CDR1 is DFQATT and CDR2 is SNEGSKA (reference sequence). In DNA form, the CDR3 reads TGCAGTGCTAGGCTAGCGGAAGAGACCCAGTACTTC. Translating gives CSARLAEETQYF.

This sequence joins TRBV12-3 or TRBV12-4 and TRBJ2-5; tentatively, D is TRBD1 (5 bases). This CDR3 has 15 amino acids. V was cut by 0 bases and J by 4 bases, with 12 bases left in between. This CDR3 reads CASSLAGAYGETQYF. The CDR3 coding sequence is TGTGCCAGCAGTTTAGCAGGGGCATATGGAGAGACCCAGTACTTC.

This clonotype was counted ten times or more. The V call is TRBV7-9, the J call TRBJ2-7, with 11 positions matching TRBD1. The CDR3 has 16 amino acids. The V gene end was trimmed by 3 bases and the J gene end by 3 bases; junction bases not matched to a gene: 7. Germline loops: CDR1 SEHNR, CDR2 FQNEAQ (reference sequence). The CDR3 sequence: CASSLDRGPRYYEQYF. CDR3 bases: TGTGCCAGCAGCTTGGACAGGGGGCCAAGATACTACGAGCAGTACTTC.

Comment on this clonotype: A read error may produce the germline difference seen at one junction end. The gene calls are TRBV6-1 and TRBJ2-1; 7 positions agree with TRBD2. Germline V gene sequence: CDR1 MNHNS, CDR2 SASEGT. The CDR3 has 14 amino acids. CDR3: CASREAGRMSLQFF. In DNA form, the CDR3 reads TGTGCCAGCAGAGAAGCGGGACGAATGAGTTTGCAGTTCTTC.